The subject of this entry is one TCR beta chain. The sample is drawn from a study of cytomegalovirus exposure and HLA in healthy donors. The study ran its PCR with 60 Vbeta and 13 Jbeta primers. Some clones are missing from TCRdb's copy, which holds only in-frame ones; the method was immunoSEQ multiplex PCR. The sample includes roughly 110,000 clones, 82% of them seen just once. Trimming cost V 2 bases and J 4 bases, with 6 bases left between them. Per the germline V gene, CDR1 is SGDLS and CDR2 is YYNGEE. This CDR3 region has 13 residues. The specimen sequenced was PBMCs. V usage is TRBV9 and J usage is TRBJ1-4, with D perhaps matching TRBD1 (5 bases). The sequence came from a man aged 45 to 65 in good health and CMV-seronegative. The CDR3 nucleotides are TGTGCCAGCAGCGTCCAGGGTAATGAAAAACTGTTTTTT. The encoded protein is CASSVQGNEKLFF.